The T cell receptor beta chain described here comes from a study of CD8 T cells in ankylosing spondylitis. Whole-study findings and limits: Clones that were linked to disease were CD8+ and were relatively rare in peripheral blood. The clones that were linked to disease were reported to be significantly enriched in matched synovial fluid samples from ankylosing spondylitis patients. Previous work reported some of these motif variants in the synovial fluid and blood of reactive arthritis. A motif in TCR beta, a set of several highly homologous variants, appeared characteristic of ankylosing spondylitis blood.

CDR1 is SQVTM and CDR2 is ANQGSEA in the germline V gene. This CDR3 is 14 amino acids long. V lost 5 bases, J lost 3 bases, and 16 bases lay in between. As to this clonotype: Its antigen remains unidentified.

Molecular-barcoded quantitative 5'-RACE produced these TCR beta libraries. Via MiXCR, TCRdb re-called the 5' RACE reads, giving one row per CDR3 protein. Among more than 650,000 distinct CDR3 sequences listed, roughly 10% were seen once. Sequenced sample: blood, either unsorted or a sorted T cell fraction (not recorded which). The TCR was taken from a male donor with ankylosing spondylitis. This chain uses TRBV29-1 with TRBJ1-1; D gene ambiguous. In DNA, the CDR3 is TGCAGCGTTTGTCTTAGGCAGGCGGACACTGAAGCTTTCTTT. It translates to CSVCLRQADTEAFF.